This TCR beta chain is drawn from a study of blood T cell repertoires in COVID-19. Background on the study: The study drew acute and convalescent COVID-19 samples from the United States, Italy and Spain.

Per the original data handling: Cell counts per sample came from amplifying reference gene primers. Measured with immunoSEQ multiplex PCR; TCRdb has only the in-frame clones, and not every one. D and trimming were read from the DNA, whereas the V and J calls and clone size are those reported in that table. The repertoire holds about 480,000 clones, with approximately 88% as singletons. CDR1 is SGHAT, CDR2 FQNNGV, per germline. After removal of 0 bases from V and 9 bases from J, the junction contained 2 bases not matched to a gene. This CDR3 has 14 residues. The clonotype comes from a middle-aged woman who had recovered from COVID-19. The chain couples TRBV11-2 to TRBJ1-6; the match to TRBD1 covers 7 bases. Input material: PBMCs or T cells enriched from blood (not recorded which). The CDR3 is CASSLEGGLSPLHF. The CDR3 DNA follows: TGTGCCAGCAGCTTAGAAGGGGGCCTTTCACCCCTCCACTTT.